This record covers a single T cell receptor beta chain. This sample was taken from a study of spatial heterogeneity in lung cancer. As for time point: sample taken at primary tumor resection. Whole RNA came from tumor, nontumor lung or frozen PBMC and was sequenced without being sorted. The donors were 55 to 80 patients with non-small cell lung cancer that was early-stage and untreated. TCRdb recomputed calls from the 5' RACE reads with MiXCR, one row per CDR3 protein. This repertoire shows several thousand distinct CDR3 sequences, roughly 8% found once; its top ten account for about 32%. The J segment lost 0 bases and the V segment lost 5 bases, leaving 12 bases of the junction unmatched. The CDR3 spans 19 residues.

The genes are TRBV12-3 or TRBV12-4 and TRBJ2-1; 11 bases match TRBD2. The specimen comprised PBMCs, sampled at surgery. This clonotype was sampled from a female donor with early-stage non-small cell lung cancer. CDR3 in amino acids: CASSPSPGLAESSYNEQFF. CDR3 DNA sequence: TGTGCCAGCAGTCCATCTCCGGGACTAGCGGAGAGCTCCTACAATGAGCAGTTCTTC.